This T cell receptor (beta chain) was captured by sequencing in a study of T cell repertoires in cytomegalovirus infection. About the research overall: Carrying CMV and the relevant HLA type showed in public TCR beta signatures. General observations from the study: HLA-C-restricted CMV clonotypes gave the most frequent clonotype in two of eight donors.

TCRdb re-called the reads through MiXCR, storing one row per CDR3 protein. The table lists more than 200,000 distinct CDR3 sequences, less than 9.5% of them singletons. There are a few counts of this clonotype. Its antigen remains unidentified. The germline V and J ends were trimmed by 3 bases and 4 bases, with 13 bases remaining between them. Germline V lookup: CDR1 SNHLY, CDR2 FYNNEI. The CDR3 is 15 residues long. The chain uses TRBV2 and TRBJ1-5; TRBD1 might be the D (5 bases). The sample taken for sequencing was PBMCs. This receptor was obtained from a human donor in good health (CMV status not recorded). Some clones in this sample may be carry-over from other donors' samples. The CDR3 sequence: CASSDVGTENQPQHF. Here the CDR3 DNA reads TGTGCCAGCAGTGATGTAGGGACCGAAAATCAGCCCCAGCATTTT. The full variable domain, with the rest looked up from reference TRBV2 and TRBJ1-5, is EPEVTQTPSHQVTQMGQEVILRCVPISNHLYFYWYRQILGQKVEFLVSFYNNEISEKSEIFDDQFSVERPDGSNFTLKIRSTKLEDSAMYFCASSDVGTENQPQHFGDGTRLSIL.